What follows are 3 T cell receptor beta chains derived from one specimen sequenced in a study of T cells after posttransplantation cyclophosphamide. Profiled with immunoSEQ multiplex PCR; TCRdb holds only in-frame clones, not every one. The sample shows approximately 34,000 clones, no singletons; the ten largest hold approximately 6.4%. Material for sequencing was PBMCs. The receptors were sampled from a woman aged 45-59 years in good health and a related stem cell transplant donor.

This clone was recorded many times. The chain has TRBV19 and TRBJ1-1; 8 bases align to TRBD1. Germline CDR1 is LNHDA and CDR2 is SQIVND (reference sequence). The CDR3 loop spans 15 amino acids. Losses at the gene ends were 5 bases for V and 1 base for J; bases not matched to a gene: 6. The CDR3 bases are TGTGCCAGTAGTCCACGGACAGGGACGAACACTGAAGCTTTCTTT. The encoded protein is CASSPRTGTNTEAFF.

This clone was detected ten times or more. The rearrangement uses TRBV30 and TRBJ2-1; a possible D gene is TRBD2 (5 bases). The germline gives CDR1 GTSNPN, CDR2 SVGIG (reference sequence). The V end lost 4 bases, the J end lost 2 bases, and 12 bases lay between the germline ends. CDR3 length: 14 residues. The CDR3 DNA follows: TGTGCCTGGAACGTTGCGGGTACCTACAATGAGCAGTTCTTC. Its translation is CAWNVAGTYNEQFF.

This clone showed up many times. J is TRBJ2-1 and V is TRBV27; 11 positions agree with TRBD2. Losses at the gene ends were 2 bases for V and 5 bases for J; bases not matched to a gene: 5. The CDR3 length is 16 residues. Germline CDR1 MNHEY, CDR2 SMNVEV (reference sequence). CDR3 residues: CASSLSPSGGHNEQFF. The CDR3 DNA reads as TGTGCCAGCAGTTTAAGTCCTAGCGGGGGGCACAATGAGCAGTTCTTC.